This TCR beta chain was captured by sequencing in a study of shared clonotypes between healthy human individuals. Naive-designated CD8 cells lacked CD45RO, were positively enriched for CCR7, and omitted terminally differentiated effector memory CD45RA+ cells. Sequencing was performed with immunoSEQ multiplex PCR; in TCRdb, only in-frame clones are kept and a portion is missing. The sample includes roughly 810,000 clones, approximately 97% of them seen just once. The sequence was obtained from a man in his thirties or forties in good health. The specimen was naive CD8+ T cells sorted from blood.

CDR3 bases: TGTGCCAGCAGCTCAAGGGGGCTTGATCGGGAAAAACTGTTTTTT. Translated, it gives CASSSRGLDREKLFF. This chain joins TRBV7-3 and TRBJ1-4; 7 bases are a match to TRBD1. Per germline, CDR1 SGHTA and CDR2 FQGTGA. V lost 4 bases, J lost 8 bases, and 10 bases stayed unmatched. The CDR3 length is 15 residues.